This T cell receptor (beta chain) was recovered during a study of T cells after yellow fever vaccination. Across the study: The SMART-Seq v4 Ultra Low Input method served to prepare the low-cell-number fractions. The study's findings and limits: Most primary-vaccination clones reappeared after the booster (approximately 95% CD4, approximately 88% CD8). Abundant clonotypes (contaminants from the bulk population) could be present in FACS-sorted repertoires. A faster peak, day 5 versus 15, was reached by the weaker secondary response.

Germline V CDR1 and CDR2: LNHDA, SQIVND (reference sequence). The CDR3 contains 14 residues. Between the trimmed V and J ends, which lost 10 bases and 4 bases, there was a span of 19 bases. TCRdb used MiXCR to reprocess the 5' RACE reads, holding one entry per CDR3 protein. The sample shows roughly 120,000 distinct CDR3 sequences, roughly 6.7% of them seen only once. This clonotype was seen a few times. Its antigen is as yet unknown. The genes are TRBV19 and TRBJ1-1; D is possibly TRBD1 (5 bases). This clonotype was obtained from a man between 18 and 35 years old who received the YFV17D yellow fever vaccine. The starting material was CD4+ T cells sorted from PBMCs, obtained 9 to 11 days after the first yellow fever vaccination. CDR3 nucleotide sequence: TGTGCCACCGGGGACGGTCCCCTGGGCACTGAAGCTTTCTTT. Translation gives CATGDGPLGTEAFF.